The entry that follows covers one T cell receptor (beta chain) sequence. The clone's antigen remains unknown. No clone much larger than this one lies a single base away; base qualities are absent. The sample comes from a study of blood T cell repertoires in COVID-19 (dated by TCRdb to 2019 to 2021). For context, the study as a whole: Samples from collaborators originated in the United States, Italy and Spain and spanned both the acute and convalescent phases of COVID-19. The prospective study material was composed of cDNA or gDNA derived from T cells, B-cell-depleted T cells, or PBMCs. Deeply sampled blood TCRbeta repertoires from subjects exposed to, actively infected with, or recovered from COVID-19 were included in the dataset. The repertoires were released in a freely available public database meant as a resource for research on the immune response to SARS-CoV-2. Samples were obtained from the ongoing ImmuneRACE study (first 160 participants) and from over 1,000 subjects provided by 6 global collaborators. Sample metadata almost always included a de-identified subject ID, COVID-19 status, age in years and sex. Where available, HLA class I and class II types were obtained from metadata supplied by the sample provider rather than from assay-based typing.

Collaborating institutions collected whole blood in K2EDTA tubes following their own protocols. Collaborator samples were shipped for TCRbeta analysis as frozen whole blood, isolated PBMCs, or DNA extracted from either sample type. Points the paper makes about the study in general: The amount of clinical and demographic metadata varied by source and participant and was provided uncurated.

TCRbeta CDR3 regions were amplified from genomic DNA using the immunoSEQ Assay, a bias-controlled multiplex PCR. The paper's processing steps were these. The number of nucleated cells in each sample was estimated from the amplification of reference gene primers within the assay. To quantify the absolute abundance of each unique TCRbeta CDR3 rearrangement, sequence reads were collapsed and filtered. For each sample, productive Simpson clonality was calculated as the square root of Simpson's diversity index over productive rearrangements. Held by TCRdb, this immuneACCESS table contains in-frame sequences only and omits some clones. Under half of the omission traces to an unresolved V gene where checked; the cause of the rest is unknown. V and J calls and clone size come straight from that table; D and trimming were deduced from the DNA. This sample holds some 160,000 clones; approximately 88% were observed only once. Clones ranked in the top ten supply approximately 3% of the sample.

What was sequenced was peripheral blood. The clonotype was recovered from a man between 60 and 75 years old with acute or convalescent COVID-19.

The DNA sequence is given as TGCACCAGCAAGGACAGCCAGTCGTGCACAGATACGCAGTATTTT. The translation is CTSKDSQSCTDTQYF. Recombination joined TRBV1 with TRBJ2-3; the D segment call TRBD1 is taken from the table without a DNA check. TRBV1 represents a pseudogene. CDR3 length: 15 amino acids, cysteine to phenylalanine. CDR3 DNA is the only sequence kept; it has 45 bases, read in frame from the first base.